The present T cell receptor (beta chain) was sequenced within a study of cytomegalovirus exposure and HLA in healthy donors. Study observations and caveats: In vitro, three CMV-associated chains proved specific for CMV antigens.

In regard to this clone: Its antigen is undetermined.

The CDR3 is 14 residues long. V lost 0 bases and J 3 bases, leaving 9 bases between the germline ends. Germline assignment: CDR1 KGHSH and CDR2 LQKENI. In the PCR, 60 Vbeta and 13 Jbeta primers were used. The method was immunoSEQ multiplex PCR; TCRdb's version includes in-frame clones alone and lacks a portion of them. The sample contains some 180,000 clones, under 80% of which appear only once. The source of this sequence is a woman in her twenties or thirties in good health and CMV-seropositive. Sequencing was carried out using PBMCs. The gene calls are TRBV18 and TRBJ2-7, with D maybe TRBD2 (6 bases). The CDR3 coding sequence is TGTGCCAGCTCACCACCGGGACTTAACTACGAGCAGTACTTC. Its protein is CASSPPGLNYEQYF.